This T cell receptor (beta chain) is drawn from a study of T-cell memory formation after mild COVID-19. Study-wide results and limits: Whether second-wave clones peaking at day 37 were SARS-CoV-2 specific went unconfirmed. The study found balanced CD4/CD8 in clones contracting day 15 to 85 and a CD4+ lean in later expanders. Detection of some responders pre-infection suggested pre-existing cross-reactive memory T cells participated.

It was 5'RACE with constant-segment primers that produced the TCR alpha and TCR beta cDNA libraries, which carried sample barcodes and UMIs. One entry per CDR3 protein results from TCRdb running MiXCR on the 5' RACE reads. The sample includes around 320,000 distinct CDR3 sequences, roughly a fifth seen only once; the top ten take 20% to 25%. This clonotype was seen a few times. Its specificity is unknown. Germline V gives CDR1 SGHTA, CDR2 FQGNSA. The CDR3 is 12 residues long. The V and J ends lost 9 bases and 8 bases respectively, with 13 bases between them. The genes are TRBV7-2 and TRBJ1-4, with D tentatively TRBD1 (6 bases). The sequence came from a man between 18 and 29 years old who had mild COVID-19 (a few samples of this study predate the infection). Cell type and time point are not known. The sample consisted of PBMCs or a T cell subset sorted from them (not recorded which). The CDR3 sequence: CASNRVGEKLFF. The CDR3 nucleotides are TGTGCCAGTAACAGGGTCGGGGAAAAACTGTTTTTT.